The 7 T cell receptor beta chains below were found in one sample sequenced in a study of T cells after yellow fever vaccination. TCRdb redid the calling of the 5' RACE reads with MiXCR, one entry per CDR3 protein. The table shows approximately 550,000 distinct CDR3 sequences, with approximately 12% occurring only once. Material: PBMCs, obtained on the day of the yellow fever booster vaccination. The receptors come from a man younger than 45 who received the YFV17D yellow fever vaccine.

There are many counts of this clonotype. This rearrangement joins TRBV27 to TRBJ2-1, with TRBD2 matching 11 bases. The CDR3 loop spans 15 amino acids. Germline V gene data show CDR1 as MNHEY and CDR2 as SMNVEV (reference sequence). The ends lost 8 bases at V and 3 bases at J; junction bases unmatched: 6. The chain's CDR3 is CASSETSGVYNEQFF. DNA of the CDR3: TGTGCCAGCTCCGAGACTAGCGGGGTCTACAATGAGCAGTTCTTC.

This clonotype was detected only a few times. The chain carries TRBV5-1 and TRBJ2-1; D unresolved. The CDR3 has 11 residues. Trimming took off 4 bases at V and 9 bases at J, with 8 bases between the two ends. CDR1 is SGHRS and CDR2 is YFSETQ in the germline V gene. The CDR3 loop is CASSIDSEQFF. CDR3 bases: TGCGCCAGCAGCATCGATAGTGAGCAGTTCTTC. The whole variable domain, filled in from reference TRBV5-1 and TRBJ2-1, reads KAGVTQTPRYLIKTRGQQVTLSCSPISGHRSVSWYQQTPGQGLQFLFEYFSETQRNKGNFPGRFSGRQFSNSRSEMNVSTLELGDSALYLCASSIDSEQFFGPGTRLTVL.

The CDR3 sequence is CAIKRASSSSTDTQYF. In nucleotides, the CDR3 is TGTGCCATCAAGAGGGCCTCCAGCTCTAGCACAGATACGCAGTATTTT. The chain joins TRBV10-3 to TRBJ2-3, with TRBD2 as a possible D gene (5 bases). The V and J ends lost 7 bases and 0 bases respectively, with 17 bases between them. CDR3 length equals 16 residues. Germline lookup yields CDR1 ENHRY and CDR2 SYGVKD.

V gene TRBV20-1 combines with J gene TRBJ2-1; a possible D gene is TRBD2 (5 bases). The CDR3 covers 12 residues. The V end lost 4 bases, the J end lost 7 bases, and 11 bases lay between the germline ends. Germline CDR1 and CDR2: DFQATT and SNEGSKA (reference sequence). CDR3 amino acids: CSATRTWNEQFF. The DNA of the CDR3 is TGCAGTGCTACCCGGACTTGGAATGAGCAGTTCTTC.

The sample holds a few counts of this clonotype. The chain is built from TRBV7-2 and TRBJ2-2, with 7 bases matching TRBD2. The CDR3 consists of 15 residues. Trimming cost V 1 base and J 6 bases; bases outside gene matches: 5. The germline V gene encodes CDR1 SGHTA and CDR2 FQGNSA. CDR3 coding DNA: TGTGCCAGCAGCTTAGGGGGGACTAATCCCGGGGAGCTGTTTTTT. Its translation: CASSLGGTNPGELFF.

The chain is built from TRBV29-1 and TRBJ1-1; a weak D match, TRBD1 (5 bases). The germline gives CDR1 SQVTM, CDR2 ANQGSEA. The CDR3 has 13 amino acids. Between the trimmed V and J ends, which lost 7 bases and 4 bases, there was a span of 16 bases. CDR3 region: CSAEGYQGTEAFF. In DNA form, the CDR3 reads TGCAGCGCCGAGGGATATCAGGGCACTGAAGCTTTCTTT. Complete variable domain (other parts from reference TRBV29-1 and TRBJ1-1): SAVISQKPSRDICQRGTSLTIQCQVDSQVTMMFWYRQQPGQSLTLIATANQGSEATYESGFVIDKFPISRPNLTFSTLTVSNMSPEDSSIYLCSAEGYQGTEAFFGQGTRLTVV.

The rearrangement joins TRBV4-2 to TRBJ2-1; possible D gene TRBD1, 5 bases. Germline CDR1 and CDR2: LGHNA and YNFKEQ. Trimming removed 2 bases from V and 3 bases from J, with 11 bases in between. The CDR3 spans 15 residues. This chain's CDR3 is CASSQWPGNYNEQFF. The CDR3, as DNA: TGTGCCAGCAGCCAATGGCCAGGGAACTACAATGAGCAGTTCTTC.